In its sample, the clone carrying this T cell receptor beta chain was seen many times. The authors built TCR beta libraries using iRepertoire HTBI primers and Arm-PCR of CDR3 regions. TCRdb reprocessed the multiplex PCR reads via MiXCR and lists one record per CDR3 protein. This sample has around 430,000 distinct CDR3 sequences, with about 20% found just once. This record belongs to a study of regulatory T cells in long-lasting Graves disease. Time point given: persistent/refractory GD, antithyroid drugs over 5 years with positive TRAb. Extracted PBMC RNA gave rise to the TCR library. The CDR3 runs to 16 residues. Germline V lookup: CDR1 SQVTM, CDR2 ANQGSEA. The junction had 11 bases not matched to a gene; V was cut back by 4 bases and J by 0 bases.

J is TRBJ2-7 and V is TRBV29-1; 8 bases are shared with TRBD1. The sequencing here drew on peripheral blood mononuclear cells (PBMCs), taken when the disease was refractory, from a patient treated with antithyroid drugs. This TCR was sampled from a female donor with Graves disease. CDR3 loop: CSVGPGTGPLSYEQYF. The CDR3 coding sequence is TGCAGCGTTGGCCCGGGGACAGGCCCACTCTCCTACGAGCAGTACTTC.